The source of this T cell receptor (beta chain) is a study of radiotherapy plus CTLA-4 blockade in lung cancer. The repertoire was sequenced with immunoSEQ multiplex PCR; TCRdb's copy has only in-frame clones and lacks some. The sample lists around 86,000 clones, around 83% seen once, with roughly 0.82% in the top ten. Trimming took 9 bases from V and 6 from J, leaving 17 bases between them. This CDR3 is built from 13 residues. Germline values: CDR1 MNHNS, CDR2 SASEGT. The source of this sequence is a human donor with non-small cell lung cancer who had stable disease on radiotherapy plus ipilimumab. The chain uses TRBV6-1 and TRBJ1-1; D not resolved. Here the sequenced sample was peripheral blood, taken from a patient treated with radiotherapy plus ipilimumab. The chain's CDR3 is CASARVLGAEAFF. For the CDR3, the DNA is TGTGCCAGTGCGAGGGTCCTTGGGGCTGAAGCTTTCTTT.